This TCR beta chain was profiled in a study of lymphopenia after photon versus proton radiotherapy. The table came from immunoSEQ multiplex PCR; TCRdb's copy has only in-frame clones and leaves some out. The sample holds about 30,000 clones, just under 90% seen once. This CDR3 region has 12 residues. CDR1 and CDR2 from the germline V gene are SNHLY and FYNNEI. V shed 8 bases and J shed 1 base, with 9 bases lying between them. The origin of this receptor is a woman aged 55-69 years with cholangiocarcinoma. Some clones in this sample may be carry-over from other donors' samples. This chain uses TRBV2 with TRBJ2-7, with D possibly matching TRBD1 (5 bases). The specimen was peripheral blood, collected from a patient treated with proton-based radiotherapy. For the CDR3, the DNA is TGTGCCAGCGGGGCAACTTCCTACGAGCAGTACTTC. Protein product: CASGATSYEQYF. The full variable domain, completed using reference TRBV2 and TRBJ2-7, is EPEVTQTPSHQVTQMGQEVILRCVPISNHLYFYWYRQILGQKVEFLVSFYNNEISEKSEIFDDQFSVERPDGSNFTLKIRSTKLEDSAMYFCASGATSYEQYFGPGTRLTVT.